These 11 T cell receptor beta chains share one sample of origin, sequenced in a study of human T cells and chemical hapten exposure. TCRdb reprocessed the RACE reads via MiXCR and lists one record per CDR3 protein. The profile covers about 350,000 distinct CDR3 sequences, with over 5% appearing a single time and around 8% taken by the ten largest. Regarding time point: pre-sensitization, week 0. Regarding treatment: therapeutic diphenylcyclopropenone sensitization with weekly scalp DPC. Sequencing used whole blood, obtained in connection with sensitization to the hapten diphenylcyclopropenone (DPC). The receptors were gathered from a woman between 18 and 29 years old with alopecia areata. Some clones in this sample may be carry-over from other donors' samples.

This clonotype was counted a few times. This rearrangement joins TRBV9 to TRBJ1-1; D is perhaps TRBD1 (6 bases). Germline V CDR1 and CDR2: SGDLS, YYNGEE. Trimming pared 4 bases from V and 0 bases from J, leaving 16 bases between. The CDR3 spans 16 residues. CDR3 protein: CASSLNHRAMNTEAFF. The CDR3 DNA sequence: TGTGCCAGCAGCCTCAACCACAGGGCCATGAACACTGAAGCTTTCTTT.

V is TRBV20-1 and J is TRBJ2-1; D could derive from TRBD1 or TRBD2 (5 bases each). The CDR3 length is 13 residues. V was pared by 5 bases and J by 5 bases, with 13 bases between. In germline, CDR1 is DFQATT, CDR2 SNEGSKA (reference sequence). The CDR3 sequence: CSASGTADNEQFF. Here the CDR3 DNA reads TGCAGTGCTTCCGGGACCGCGGACAATGAGCAGTTCTTC.

This clonotype was found many times. The V call is TRBV7-2, the J call TRBJ2-7; D is ambiguous. Per the germline V gene, CDR1 is SGHTA and CDR2 is FQGNSA. The ends were cut back, 5 bases at V and 6 bases at J, with 17 bases in the middle. The CDR3 extends over 14 amino acids. The CDR3 here is CASSASWPPSEQYF. In DNA, the CDR3 is TGTGCCAGCAGCGCAAGCTGGCCCCCTAGCGAGCAGTACTTC.

This clonotype was recorded at least ten times. V gene TRBV6-6 combines with J gene TRBJ1-3; TRBD1 is a possible D gene (5 bases). CDR1 is MNHNY and CDR2 is SVGAGI in the germline V gene (reference sequence). Trimming pared 2 bases from V and 3 bases from J, leaving 14 bases between. This CDR3 spans 16 amino acids. The CDR3 spells CASSYGGLIDGNTIYF. In DNA form, the CDR3 reads TGTGCCAGCAGTTACGGGGGACTAATTGATGGAAACACCATATATTTT.

This clonotype was seen ten or more times. The rearrangement links TRBV6-5 to TRBJ1-2, with TRBD1 identical over 7 bases. There are 14 residues in the CDR3. V gave up 4 bases and J gave up 4 bases; unmatched junction bases: 6. Germline V gene data show CDR1 as MNHEY and CDR2 as SVGAGI. The CDR3 here is CASSSPDRVYGYTF. As DNA, the CDR3 is TGTGCCAGCAGTTCCCCAGACAGGGTCTATGGCTACACCTTC.

This clonotype came up a few times. CDR3 bases: TGTGCCAGCAGTTCTGACACGATCAACTATGGCTACACCTTC. Translation gives CASSSDTINYGYTF. The rearrangement links TRBV6-5 to TRBJ1-2; D is ambiguous. CDR1 and CDR2 (germline): MNHEY, SVGAGI. This CDR3 is 14 amino acids long. V lost 4 bases to trimming and J lost 2 bases, with 11 bases between them.

This clonotype was seen repeatedly, ten times or more. The V call is TRBV4-2, the J call TRBJ2-3; D is perhaps TRBD1 or TRBD2 (5 bases each). V was shortened by 4 bases and J by 0 bases, with 11 bases between the two germline ends. The CDR3 has 15 residues. CDR1 and CDR2 from the germline V gene are LGHNA and YNFKEQ. The DNA of the CDR3 is TGTGCCAGCAGCCGGGACGGAACTAGCACAGATACGCAGTATTTT. It encodes CASSRDGTSTDTQYF.

The chain is built from TRBV29-1 and TRBJ1-1; TRBD1 matches 10 bases. This CDR3 is built from 15 residues. With 0 bases clipped from V and 4 bases from J, the junction kept 5 bases outside the gene matches. Germline values: CDR1 SQVTM, CDR2 ANQGSEA. This chain's CDR3 is CSVEDGGDRGTEAFF. The CDR3 nucleotides read TGCAGCGTTGAAGATGGCGGGGACAGGGGCACTGAAGCTTTCTTT.

This clonotype was seen a few times. The chain couples TRBV12-3 or TRBV12-4 to TRBJ1-5; unclear D gene. V lost 3 bases to trimming and J lost 0 bases, with 9 bases between them. This CDR3 is built from 15 residues. As DNA, the CDR3 is TGTGCCAGCAGTTTGTGGGGAAATAGCAATCAGCCCCAGCATTTT. Protein sequence: CASSLWGNSNQPQHF.

This sequence joins TRBV11-2 and TRBJ2-3; 8 bases are shared with TRBD2. CDR1 is SGHAT and CDR2 is FQNNGV in the germline V gene. The CDR3 contains 17 residues. V trimming: 4 bases; J trimming: 1 base; junction bases outside the gene matches: 10. This CDR3 is CASSSQGLAGGTDTQYF. The DNA of the CDR3 is TGTGCCAGCAGCTCCCAAGGACTAGCCGGTGGCACAGATACGCAGTATTTT.

The chain couples TRBV27 to TRBJ1-4, with D uncertain. CDR1 is MNHEY and CDR2 is SMNVEV in the germline V gene (reference sequence). There are 12 residues in the CDR3. Trimming took off 8 bases at V and 8 bases at J, with 12 bases between the two ends. In nucleotides, the CDR3 is TGTGCCAGCCGTGGGCTTGGGGAAAAACTGTTTTTT. Protein sequence: CASRGLGEKLFF. Full variable domain (missing parts from reference TRBV27 and TRBJ1-4): EAQVTQNPRYLITVTGKKLTVTCSQNMNHEYMSWYRQDPGLGLRQIYYSMNVEVTDKGDVPEGYKVSRKEKRNFPLILESPSPNQTSLYFCASRGLGEKLFFGSGTQLSVL.